Below, 30 T cell receptor beta chains from the same sample are listed, as sequenced in a study of T cells after yellow fever vaccination. MiXCR was run by TCRdb on the 5' RACE reads, yielding one entry per CDR3 protein. This sample has some 560,000 distinct CDR3 sequences, with around 21% found just once. Sequenced here: PBMCs, sampled 15 days after the yellow fever booster vaccination. The origin of the receptors is a man aged 30 to 39 who received the YFV17D yellow fever vaccine.

Only a few counts were recorded for this clonotype. V gene TRBV12-3 or TRBV12-4 combines with J gene TRBJ2-7; the D gene is possibly TRBD2 (5 bases). The germline V and J ends were trimmed by 7 bases and 5 bases, with 15 bases remaining between them. This CDR3 has 13 residues. CDR3 residues: CASTLFAGDEQYF. CDR3 sequence (DNA): TGTGCCAGCACCCTATTCGCGGGCGACGAGCAGTACTTC.

In this sample, this clonotype turned up a few times. The genes are TRBV20-1 and TRBJ2-3; D unclear. The CDR3 consists of 13 residues. CDR1 DFQATT and CDR2 SNEGSKA come from the germline V gene (reference sequence). With 4 bases removed from V and 1 base from J, the gap between germline ends came to 9 bases. The CDR3 here is CSAIGRRTDTQYF. CDR3 coding DNA: TGCAGTGCTATTGGGCGACGCACAGATACGCAGTATTTT.

This chain uses TRBV7-8 with TRBJ2-7; perhaps TRBD2 as D (5 bases). CDR3 length: 15 residues. Trimming removed 0 bases from V and 2 bases from J, with 11 bases in between. Germline V gene data show CDR1 as SGHVS and CDR2 as FQNEAQ. The CDR3 is CASSLAAGSAYEQYF. In nucleotides, the CDR3 is TGTGCCAGCAGCTTAGCGGCGGGTTCGGCCTACGAGCAGTACTTC.

This rearrangement joins TRBV7-2 to TRBJ2-1; TRBD2 aligns across 10 bases. Germline CDR1 reads SGHTA; CDR2 reads FQGNSA. This CDR3 region has 15 residues. The ends lost 2 bases at V and 9 bases at J; junction bases unmatched: 7. The CDR3 bases are TGTGCCAGCAGCTTAACGACTAGCGGGTTCGGTGAGCAGTTCTTC. It translates to CASSLTTSGFGEQFF. The full variable domain, completed using reference TRBV7-2 and TRBJ2-1, is GAGVSQSPSNKVTEKGKDVELRCDPISGHTALYWYRQSLGQGLEFLIYFQGNSAPDKSGLPSDRFSAERTGGSVSTLTIQRTQQEDSAVYLCASSLTTSGFGEQFFGPGTRLTVL.

This clonotype was seen only a few times. This chain links TRBV12-3 or TRBV12-4 with TRBJ2-2; TRBD1 aligns across 12 bases. This CDR3 has 16 amino acids. V gave up 7 bases and J gave up 6 bases; unmatched junction bases: 9. The CDR3 sequence: CASKNPGTGGPGELFF. CDR3 in DNA: TGTGCCAGCAAAAACCCCGGGACAGGGGGCCCCGGGGAGCTGTTTTTT.

This clonotype was observed a handful of times. The rearrangement links TRBV20-1 to TRBJ2-7; tentatively, D is TRBD1 (6 bases). Germline CDR1 is DFQATT and CDR2 is SNEGSKA (reference sequence). The CDR3 extends over 11 amino acids. The germline V and J ends were trimmed by 3 bases and 6 bases, with 9 bases remaining between them. The DNA of the CDR3 is TGCAGTGCTAGCCAGGGGATCGAGCAGTACTTC. Translated: CSASQGIEQYF.

Worth noting for this clonotype: It may be a read error: a sequence one base away is much more abundant. This chain uses TRBV4-2 with TRBJ2-7; 8 bases map to TRBD1. Germline loops: CDR1 LGHNA, CDR2 YNFKEQ. Losses at the gene ends were 4 bases for V and 1 base for J; bases not matched to a gene: 3. There are 14 residues in the CDR3. CDR3 DNA: TGTGCCAGCAGCCCCCGGGACAGGTCCTACGAGCAGTACTTC. Translated, it gives CASSPRDRSYEQYF.

In this sample, this clonotype turned up many times. The rearrangement uses TRBV12-3 or TRBV12-4 and TRBJ2-7; 9 positions agree with TRBD2. V was clipped by 0 bases and J by 3 bases; unmatched bases: 3. CDR3 length: 15 residues. CDR3 nucleotides: TGTGCCAGCAGTTTAGCCGGTAGCGGGAGCTACGAGCAGTACTTC. Encoded protein: CASSLAGSGSYEQYF.

This clonotype turned up a few times. The chain joins TRBV20-1 to TRBJ2-6, with D unclear. The CDR3 consists of 13 residues. The V end lost 5 bases, the J end lost 1 base, and 6 bases lay between the germline ends. The germline gives CDR1 DFQATT, CDR2 SNEGSKA (reference sequence). The CDR3 nucleotides are TGCAGTGCTCCAGGTTCTGGGGCCAACGTCCTGACTTTC. As protein: CSAPGSGANVLTF.

The V and J genes are TRBV9 and TRBJ2-7; no reliable D call. The germline gives CDR1 SGDLS, CDR2 YYNGEE. The CDR3 sequence is 14 residues long. Deletions cut 0 bases from V and 4 bases from J, with 11 bases between. CDR3 in amino acids: CASSVAAIGYEQYF. In DNA, the CDR3 is TGTGCCAGCAGCGTAGCCGCGATCGGGTACGAGCAGTACTTC.

This clonotype was observed a handful of times. The chain uses TRBV20-1 and TRBJ2-2; the D gene is possibly TRBD2 (6 bases). The V end lost 7 bases, the J end lost 5 bases, and 17 bases lay between the germline ends. The germline CDR1 and CDR2 sequences are DFQATT and SNEGSKA (reference sequence). CDR3 length: 14 residues. The CDR3 bases are TGCAGTGTTACCGGCGGGACCGGGACCGGGGAGCTGTTTTTT. Amino acid sequence: CSVTGGTGTGELFF.

Regarding this clonotype: Germline and junction disagree at one end, which may indicate a read error. The chain uses TRBV5-8 and TRBJ2-5; weak D call: TRBD2 (5 bases). Germline V gene sequence: CDR1 SGHTS, CDR2 YDEGEE. The CDR3 extends over 11 amino acids. The CDR3 is CASSQLRSVGF. In DNA, the CDR3 is TGTGCCAGCAGTCAACTACGTAGCGTGGGTTTC.

This clonotype appeared a few times. The chain has TRBV14 and TRBJ1-1; D is undetermined. The CDR3 length is 17 residues. Germline V gene lookup returns CDR1 SGHDN and CDR2 FVKESK. V shed 1 base and J shed 1 base, with 16 bases lying between them. CDR3 loop: CASSQGGFRRPNTEAFF. In DNA form, the CDR3 reads TGTGCCAGCAGCCAAGGAGGCTTTAGGAGACCGAACACTGAAGCTTTCTTT.

This clonotype was observed a handful of times. The chain has TRBV3-1 and TRBJ1-1; 8 nucleotides match TRBD1. CDR1 and CDR2 (germline): LGHDT, YNNKEL (reference sequence). The CDR3 is made up of 12 amino acids. With V trimmed by 2 bases and J by 12 bases, 5 bases remained unmatched. The CDR3 loop reads CASSQWTGKTFF. CDR3 DNA: TGTGCCAGCAGCCAATGGACAGGGAAGACTTTCTTT. Based on the CDR3 plus reference TRBV3-1 and TRBJ1-1, the full variable domain is DTAVSQTPKYLVTQMGNDKSIKCEQNLGHDTMYWYKQDSKKFLKIMFSYNNKELIINETVPNRFSPKSPDKAHLNLHINSLELGDSAVYFCASSQWTGKTFFGQGTRLTVV.

The chain carries TRBV7-2 and TRBJ2-2; D not certain. The V end lost 2 bases, the J end lost 5 bases, and 12 bases lay between the germline ends. The germline V gene encodes CDR1 SGHTA and CDR2 FQGNSA. This CDR3 is built from 15 residues. CDR3 DNA sequence: TGTGCCAGCAGCTTAAATGATTTGGGGACCGGGGAGCTGTTTTTT. It is translated as CASSLNDLGTGELFF.

This clonotype has just a few counts. This chain links TRBV15 with TRBJ1-4, with TRBD1 identical over 8 bases. CDR1 and CDR2 (germline): LNHNV, YYDKDF (reference sequence). Losses at the gene ends were 0 bases for V and 7 bases for J; bases not matched to a gene: 7. The CDR3 spans 16 residues. CDR3 in amino acids: CATSRDPGQAPEKLFF. In DNA form, the CDR3 reads TGTGCCACCAGCAGAGACCCGGGACAGGCTCCTGAAAAACTGTTTTTT. Together with reference TRBV15 and TRBJ1-4, the CDR3 gives the full variable domain: DAMVIQNPRYQVTQFGKPVTLSCSQTLNHNVMYWYQQKSSQAPKLLFHYYDKDFNNEADTPDNFQSRRPNTSFCFLDIRSPGLGDTAMYLCATSRDPGQAPEKLFFGSGTQLSVL.

The chain combines TRBV28 with TRBJ2-3; perhaps D is TRBD1 or TRBD2 (7 bases each). The germline V gene encodes CDR1 MDHEN and CDR2 SYDVKM. Trimming cost V 6 bases and J 4 bases, with 20 bases left between them. CDR3 length equals 16 residues. DNA for the CDR3: TGTGCCAGCAGCCCCCAGGGGGGTCGGGGGGCAGATACGCAGTATTTT. This gives the protein CASSPQGGRGADTQYF.

This clonotype was detected only a few times. The chain uses TRBV29-1 and TRBJ2-1; no firm D call. The CDR3 is made up of 11 amino acids. V was trimmed by 0 bases and J by 8 bases, leaving 5 bases between them. Germline assignment: CDR1 SQVTM and CDR2 ANQGSEA. The CDR3 spells CSVEEGYEQFF. In nucleotides, the CDR3 is TGCAGCGTTGAAGAGGGCTATGAGCAGTTCTTC.

This clonotype came up a few times. The V call is TRBV28, the J call TRBJ2-5, with D perhaps assigned TRBD1 or TRBD2 (6 bases each). Trimming shortened V by 7 bases and J by 7 bases, and 16 bases separated the two germline ends. The V gene's germline CDR1 is MDHEN and CDR2 SYDVKM. The CDR3 has 13 amino acids. CDR3 nucleotides: TGTGCCAGCATCAAACCGGGGGCGGGGACCCAGTACTTC. It specifies CASIKPGAGTQYF.

This clonotype has just a few counts. The CDR3 DNA reads as TGTGCCAGCAGTTTAAGAGGGGCGATGGATACGCAGTATTTT. It yields the protein CASSLRGAMDTQYF. The chain employs TRBV6-5 and TRBJ2-3, with D perhaps TRBD1 or TRBD2 (5 bases each). V was pared by 4 bases and J by 6 bases, with 14 bases between. The CDR3 contains 14 residues. Germline values: CDR1 MNHEY, CDR2 SVGAGI.

The chain is built from TRBV27 and TRBJ2-7, with a tentative D call TRBD1 (6 bases). The CDR3 loop spans 16 amino acids. V lost 4 bases, J lost 4 bases, and 20 bases lay in between. Germline CDR1 MNHEY, CDR2 SMNVEV (reference sequence). The CDR3 sequence: CASSSLGQISTYEQYF. The CDR3 DNA follows: TGTGCCAGCAGTTCTCTCGGACAGATTTCTACTTACGAGCAGTACTTC.

There are a few counts of this clonotype. The chain is built from TRBV27 and TRBJ2-6; D call uncertain. Germline V CDR1 and CDR2: MNHEY, SMNVEV (reference sequence). V was trimmed by 3 bases and J by 2 bases, leaving 5 bases between them. The CDR3 has 14 amino acids. The chain's CDR3 is CASSFGPGANVLTF. For the CDR3, the DNA is TGTGCCAGCAGTTTTGGTCCTGGGGCCAACGTCCTGACTTTC.

This chain links TRBV18 with TRBJ1-2; D call uncertain. Trimming removed 2 bases from V and 4 bases from J, with 11 bases in between. The CDR3 totals 14 residues. The germline gives CDR1 KGHSH, CDR2 LQKENI. The CDR3 region has the DNA TGTGCCAGCTCACCAAGGGAAAGGAGCTATGGCTACACCTTC. This encodes CASSPRERSYGYTF.

In DNA, the CDR3 is TGCAGTGCCGCGCCTAGCGGGAGGGCGTCAGGCAATGAGCAGTTCTTC. Its translation is CSAAPSGRASGNEQFF. This chain connects TRBV20-1 to TRBJ2-1; the match to TRBD2 covers 12 bases. The CDR3 extends over 16 amino acids. The germline CDR1 and CDR2 sequences are DFQATT and SNEGSKA (reference sequence). V lost 6 bases and J lost 6; bases outside the gene matches: 12.

The gene calls are TRBV5-1 and TRBJ2-7; D not resolved. The CDR3 loop spans 14 amino acids. The V and J ends lost 1 base and 3 bases respectively, with 11 bases between them. The germline V gene has CDR1 SGHRS and CDR2 YFSETQ. The CDR3 reads CASSLSDLYYEQYF. CDR3 nucleotides: TGCGCCAGCAGCTTGTCGGATCTCTACTACGAGCAGTACTTC.

V is TRBV25-1 and J is TRBJ1-2, with D perhaps matching TRBD1 (5 bases). Germline-derived CDR1 and CDR2 are MGHDK and SYGVNS. The CDR3 totals 17 residues. V lost 4 bases and J lost 1, with 19 bases in between. The CDR3 loop is CASSGLTLGASNYGYTF. The DNA for the CDR3 is TGTGCCAGCAGTGGATTGACCTTAGGGGCGAGTAACTATGGCTACACCTTC.

This clonotype was counted between two and nine times. The chain has TRBV6-2 or TRBV6-3 and TRBJ2-4, with a possible D match to TRBD2 (5 bases). The CDR3 has 17 residues. V lost 0 bases and J 0 bases, leaving 12 bases between the germline ends. The germline CDR1 and CDR2 sequences are MNHEY and SVGEGT. CDR3 residues: CASSYSRDSIAKNIQYF. In nucleotides, the CDR3 is TGTGCCAGCAGTTACTCGAGGGATTCCATAGCCAAAAACATTCAGTACTTC.

The rearrangement uses TRBV12-3 or TRBV12-4 and TRBJ1-1; 12 bases are shared with TRBD1. Trimming removed 5 bases from V and 4 bases from J; junction bases left unmatched: 5. The CDR3 runs 15 residues. The CDR3 sequence is CASSLGTGGLTEAFF. DNA of the CDR3: TGTGCCAGCAGTCTCGGGACAGGGGGCCTCACTGAAGCTTTCTTT.

This chain uses TRBV3-1 with TRBJ2-1, with D perhaps matching TRBD1 or TRBD2 (5 bases each). This CDR3 has 14 residues. CDR1 is LGHDT and CDR2 is YNNKEL in the germline V gene (reference sequence). Trimming stripped 5 bases from V and 6 bases from J, with 14 bases between. CDR3 sequence: CASSSHSGPNEQFF. CDR3 coding DNA: TGTGCCAGCAGCTCCCACTCGGGGCCCAATGAGCAGTTCTTC.

The chain combines TRBV29-1 with TRBJ2-3, with 8 positions matching TRBD2. Trimming took 4 bases from V and 3 from J; bases not matched to a gene: 6. The CDR3 length is 14 residues. Germline-derived CDR1 and CDR2 are SQVTM and ANQGSEA. CDR3 sequence: CSVGEREMTDTQYF. CDR3 bases: TGCAGCGTTGGGGAGCGGGAGATGACAGATACGCAGTATTTT.